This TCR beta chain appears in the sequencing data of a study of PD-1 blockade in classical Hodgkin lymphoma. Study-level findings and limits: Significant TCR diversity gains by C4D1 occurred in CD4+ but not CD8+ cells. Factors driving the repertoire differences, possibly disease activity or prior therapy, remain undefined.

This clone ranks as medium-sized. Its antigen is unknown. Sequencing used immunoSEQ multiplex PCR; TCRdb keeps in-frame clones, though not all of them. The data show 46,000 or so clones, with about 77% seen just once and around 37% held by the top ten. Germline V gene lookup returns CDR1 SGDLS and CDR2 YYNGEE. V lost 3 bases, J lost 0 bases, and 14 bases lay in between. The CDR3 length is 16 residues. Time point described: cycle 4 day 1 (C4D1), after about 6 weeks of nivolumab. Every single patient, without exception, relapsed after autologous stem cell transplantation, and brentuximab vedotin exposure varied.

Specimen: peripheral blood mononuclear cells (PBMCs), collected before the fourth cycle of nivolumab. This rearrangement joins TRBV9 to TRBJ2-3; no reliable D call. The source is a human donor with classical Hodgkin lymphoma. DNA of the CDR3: TGTGCCAGCAGCGCCCCCGGTACACCTAGCACAGATACGCAGTATTTT. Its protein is CASSAPGTPSTDTQYF.